This T cell receptor beta chain was sequenced for a study of T cells in Graves' hyperthyroidism and ophthalmopathy (dated by TCRdb to between 2018 and 2021). A note on the overall study: Peripheral blood was sampled at the time of initial diagnosis, prior to any treatment. Thyroid tissue and blood T-cell repertoires from six Graves' hyperthyroidism patients were also compared in the study. According to the paper, TCR Vbeta CDR3 sequencing was carried out on 135 peripheral blood samples, which came from under 50 ophthalmopathy, around 74 hyperthyroidism and roughly 17 progressor patients. Following sampling, methimazole starting at 30 mg daily was given to hyperthyroidism patients, and high-dose intravenous methylprednisolone was given to ophthalmopathy patients. Whether ophthalmopathy could be predicted prospectively was tested in an independent validation cohort made up of under 20 hyperthyroidism patients plus 17 patients who later progressed to ophthalmopathy. The roughly 90 discovery patients were divided at random into training and test sets in a 7:3 ratio. To identify TCR V-J signatures that set the groups apart, the researchers used a discovery cohort of about a hundred patients, made up of roughly 45 with Graves' ophthalmopathy and some 55 with stable Graves' hyperthyroidism.

The hyperthyroidism patients were between 18 and 65 years old and newly diagnosed, with a disease duration of less than 2 months. Patients with uncontrolled infections, other autoimmune diseases, pregnancy or lactation were excluded. Diagnoses were established on the basis of clinical symptoms, serum thyroxine and TRAb, thyroid ultrasound, and orbital computed tomography. For progressor patients, blood was drawn at the first diagnosis of hyperthyroidism, before any ophthalmopathy symptoms had appeared. Ficoll-Paque density gradient centrifugation was used to isolate PBMCs from around 10 ml of fresh peripheral blood. Progressor patients were defined as those initially diagnosed with Graves' hyperthyroidism in whom ophthalmopathy developed during follow-up. Total RNA was extracted with Trizol reagent, and quality was checked on an Agilent 2100 Bioanalyzer. Amplification of TCR beta CDR3 regions was carried out from RNA transcripts. For the first round of RT-PCR on the TCR CDR3, the HTBI primer set was used together with the Qiagen OneStep RT-PCR kit. Libraries were constructed in a second round of multiplex PCR, after which size selection and purification were carried out. Libraries were sequenced paired-end with 100 bp reads on an Illumina HiSeq2000. In the paper's pipeline: SOAPnuke was used to process the raw data, with reads discarded if the reads contained adapters or uncalled bases, had a mean Phred below 15, or lacked an exact constant-primer or identifier match. High-quality paired reads were merged using COPE v1.2.5, and each unique nucleotide sequence was defined as a clonotype. Clonotypes were aligned to IMGT TRBV, TRBD and TRBJ reference segments using MiTCR v1.1. Analysis was restricted to V-J combinations with a frequency above 0.0001, which covered 99% to 99.2% of repertoires. A TCS score was defined as the ratio between F50 (clonal expansion) and ExV (chaos), using BLOSUM62-based TCRdist between CDR3 peptides within each V-J. Welch's t-statistics and random forest reduced roughly 540 V-J features to roughly 13, which were used in a naive Bayes classifier (R e1071). TCRdb reanalyzed the raw reads on its own, using fastp at Q25 for trimming and MiXCR for clone calling, and kept in-frame beta chains. Merged by CDR3 protein, the rows form single entries marked with the most common genes and DNA. None of the V and J calls come from the authors' own analysis; TCRdb made them. The sample has around 240,000 distinct CDR3 sequences on record, 13% to 15% of them singletons. The top ten clonotypes cover about an eighth of the sample.

This clonotype was detected many times. This clone's antigen is unknown. Nothing much larger sits one base from this clone, and base qualities are not available. Overall study results and their limits: No statistical method was used to fix the sample size in advance, and group allocation was not hidden from the investigators. In cross-validation, a model built on a 13 V-J signature told ophthalmopathy apart from stable hyperthyroidism with approximately 90% sensitivity and roughly 83% specificity, and in testing the same model reached 80%/75%. In validation, progression to ophthalmopathy was predicted by the model with roughly 71% sensitivity and around 75% specificity, a median of approximately 6.5 months before onset. Most expanded thyroid clonotypes (frequency above 0.001) were also found in blood, which suggests that blood repertoires may mirror thyroid immune responses.

Its CDR3 holds 16 amino acids, cysteine through phenylalanine. Only the CDR3 DNA is retained, 48 bases long and in frame from the first base. Per the germline V gene, KGHSH is the CDR1 and LQKENI is the CDR2. V was cut back by 3 bases and J by 5 bases, leaving a gap of 17 bases between them. The chain links TRBV18 with TRBJ2-1; tentative D gene TRBD2, with 5 bases matching. This receptor was identified in a woman in her thirties or forties with Graves' hyperthyroidism that later progressed to Graves' ophthalmopathy. The sequenced sample consisted of blood. The CDR3 reads CASSPIIGNPNNEQFF. The base sequence is TGTGCCAGCTCACCCATTATCGGGAACCCCAACAATGAGCAGTTCTTC.